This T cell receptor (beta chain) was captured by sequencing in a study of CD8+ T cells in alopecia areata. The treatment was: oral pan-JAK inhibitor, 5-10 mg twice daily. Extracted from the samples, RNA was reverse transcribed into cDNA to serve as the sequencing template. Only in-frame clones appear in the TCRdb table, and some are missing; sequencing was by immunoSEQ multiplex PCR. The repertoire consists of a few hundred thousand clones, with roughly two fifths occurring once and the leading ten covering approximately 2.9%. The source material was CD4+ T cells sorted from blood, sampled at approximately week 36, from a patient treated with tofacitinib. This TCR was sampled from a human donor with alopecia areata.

The CDR3 DNA sequence: TGTGCCAGCAGTTTAGATCCGCGGGTGGACTACGAGCAGTACTTC. Translated: CASSLDPRVDYEQYF. This chain links TRBV27 with TRBJ2-7, with TRBD2 as a possible D gene (5 bases). V lost 2 bases and J 3 bases, leaving 14 bases between the germline ends. The CDR3 length is 15 residues. The germline CDR1 and CDR2 sequences are MNHEY and SMNVEV (reference sequence).